These 17 T cell receptor beta chains originate from one sample sequenced in a study of T-cell memory formation after mild COVID-19. TCRdb fed the 5' RACE reads into MiXCR, producing one record per CDR3 protein. The sample carries 400,000 to 500,000 distinct CDR3 sequences, roughly 18% recorded once. Sample: PBMCs or a T cell subset sorted from them (not recorded which). The receptors originated from a man younger than 35 who had mild COVID-19 (a few samples of this study predate the infection). Cell type and time point are not known.

This clonotype was seen more than once but under ten times. The rearrangement links TRBV11-1 to TRBJ2-6, with TRBD1 identical over 7 bases. The trim removed 5 bases at V and 0 bases at J, leaving 10 bases unmatched. Germline CDR1 reads SGHAT; CDR2 reads FQDESV (reference sequence). CDR3 size: 18 residues. The CDR3 loop reads CASSHRGVYPSGANVLTF. The CDR3 nucleotides are TGTGCCAGCAGCCACAGGGGAGTTTACCCCTCTGGGGCCAACGTCCTGACTTTC.

The V gene is TRBV14, the J gene TRBJ1-1, with a tentative D call TRBD1 (5 bases). Germline CDR1 reads SGHDN; CDR2 reads FVKESK. With 4 bases removed from V and 3 bases from J, the gap between germline ends came to 12 bases. The CDR3 contains 14 residues. The CDR3 DNA is TGTGCCAGCAGCCGAATATCAGGGTACACTGAAGCTTTCTTT. Protein sequence: CASSRISGYTEAFF.

This rearrangement joins TRBV12-3 or TRBV12-4 to TRBJ2-5; TRBD1 agrees at 9 bases. CDR3 length: 15 amino acids. The V gene end was trimmed by 4 bases and the J gene end by 6 bases; junction bases not matched to a gene: 9. The CDR3 here is CASSSLNRGQQTQYF. The CDR3 DNA sequence: TGTGCCAGCAGTTCCCTGAACAGGGGGCAACAGACCCAGTACTTC.

This clonotype was seen many times. The chain couples TRBV6-4 to TRBJ2-3, with 15 bases fitting TRBD2. J was trimmed by 1 base and V by 6 bases; bases with no gene match: 5. Germline lookup yields CDR1 MRHNA and CDR2 SNTAGT. The CDR3 has 17 residues. Written as DNA, the CDR3 is TGTGCCAGCAGCCGGACTAGCGGGGGGGCAGGCACAGATACGCAGTATTTT. Translated, it gives CASSRTSGGAGTDTQYF.

This clonotype has a handful of counts. The genes are TRBV5-1 and TRBJ1-1; 7 bases align to TRBD1. V lost 2 bases to trimming and J lost 4 bases; unmatched junction nucleotides: 5. Germline loops: CDR1 SGHRS, CDR2 YFSETQ. The CDR3 loop spans 14 amino acids. CDR3 DNA: TGCGCCAGCAGCTTCGGGACAGAGCTCACTGAAGCTTTCTTT. Its protein product is CASSFGTELTEAFF. Combining the CDR3 with reference TRBV5-1 and TRBJ1-1 gives the whole variable domain KAGVTQTPRYLIKTRGQQVTLSCSPISGHRSVSWYQQTPGQGLQFLFEYFSETQRNKGNFPGRFSGRQFSNSRSEMNVSTLELGDSALYLCASSFGTELTEAFFGQGTRLTVV.

This clonotype was counted a few times. The rearrangement uses TRBV7-9 and TRBJ1-3; weak D call: TRBD1 (6 bases). Trimming stripped 0 bases from V and 9 bases from J, with 15 bases between. Germline CDR1 is SEHNR and CDR2 is FQNEAQ (reference sequence). This CDR3 comprises 15 residues. The CDR3 is CASSLAPTGVGTIYF. In DNA form, the CDR3 reads TGTGCCAGCAGCTTAGCCCCGACAGGTGTCGGCACCATATATTTT. Full variable domain (remainder filled in from reference TRBV7-9 and TRBJ1-3): DTGVSQNPRHKITKRGQNVTFRCDPISEHNRLYWYRQTLGQGPEFLTYFQNEAQLEKSRLLSDRFSAERPKGSFSTLEIQRTEQGDSAMYLCASSLAPTGVGTIYFGEGSWLTVV.

V is TRBV9 and J is TRBJ2-3, with D hard to call. V was clipped by 0 bases and J by 3 bases, with 8 bases between them. CDR1 is SGDLS, CDR2 YYNGEE, per germline. CDR3 length: 14 residues. CDR3: CASSVDMGTDTQYF. CDR3 coding DNA: TGTGCCAGCAGCGTAGACATGGGAACAGATACGCAGTATTTT.

J is TRBJ2-5 and V is TRBV12-3 or TRBV12-4; TRBD2 might be the D (6 bases). Trimming pared 6 bases from V and 2 bases from J, leaving 22 bases between. The CDR3 is made up of 17 amino acids. Here the CDR3 DNA reads TGTGCCAGCAGACCCCCCCGCGGGGCTCCTACTCAAGAGACCCAGTACTTC. It encodes CASRPPRGAPTQETQYF.

The V gene is TRBV5-1, the J gene TRBJ2-3; 10 bases agree with TRBD2. The CDR3 covers 16 residues. V dropped 0 bases and J dropped 5; count of bases not matched to a gene: 6. Germline assignment: CDR1 SGHRS and CDR2 YFSETQ. In nucleotides, the CDR3 is TGCGCCAGCAGCTTGGCACTAGCGGGGAGCCTAGATACGCAGTATTTT. It codes for CASSLALAGSLDTQYF.

This clonotype has only a few counts. The V call is TRBV24-1, the J call TRBJ2-1; D possibly matches TRBD1 or TRBD2 (5 bases each). Germline CDR1 reads KGHDR; CDR2 reads SFDVKD. V was pared by 4 bases and J by 5 bases, with 11 bases between. This CDR3 contains 14 residues. This CDR3 reads CATSEGRAHNEQFF. The CDR3 DNA sequence: TGTGCCACCAGTGAGGGACGAGCCCACAATGAGCAGTTCTTC.

This clonotype was found a few times. V usage is TRBV27 and J usage is TRBJ2-7, with D unresolved. The germline V and J ends were trimmed by 2 bases and 7 bases, with 15 bases remaining between them. The CDR3 extends over 14 amino acids. Germline V lookup: CDR1 MNHEY, CDR2 SMNVEV (reference sequence). CDR3: CASSLRAFAGEQYF. In DNA, the CDR3 is TGTGCCAGCAGTTTACGGGCTTTTGCAGGAGAGCAGTACTTC.

This clonotype came up a few times. The genes are TRBV4-1 and TRBJ2-7; the D is unclear. Trimming shortened V by 1 base and J by 3 bases, and 10 bases separated the two germline ends. The CDR3 loop spans 14 amino acids. Germline V gives CDR1 MGHRA, CDR2 YSYEKL. As DNA, the CDR3 is TGCGCCAGCAGCCAAGTCGGGCAGAGCTACGAGCAGTACGTC. Translating gives CASSQVGQSYEQYV.

This chain links TRBV12-3 or TRBV12-4 with TRBJ1-1; D is unclear. The length of the CDR3 is 18 residues. V lost 5 bases and J lost 0, with 22 bases in between. The CDR3 sequence is CASSPARQLPRLNTEAFF. The CDR3 nucleotides read TGTGCCAGCAGTCCCGCCCGGCAGCTACCAAGATTGAACACTGAAGCTTTCTTT.

This clonotype has only a few counts. CDR3 in DNA: TGTGCCACCAGCTCCCGGACAGGGACGACCAAAAACATTCAGTACTTC. Translating it yields CATSSRTGTTKNIQYF. The V call is TRBV15, the J call TRBJ2-4, with 8 positions matching TRBD1. CDR3 length: 16 residues. Germline V gene sequence: CDR1 LNHNV, CDR2 YYDKDF (reference sequence). Losses at the gene ends were 5 bases for V and 2 bases for J; bases not matched to a gene: 8.

This clonotype showed up just a few times. This chain links TRBV9 with TRBJ1-2; D remains unclear. The V end was cut by 4 bases, the J end by 3 bases, with 16 bases between. CDR1 is SGDLS, CDR2 YYNGEE, per germline. The CDR3 length is 15 residues. The CDR3 sequence: CASSTLTGSDYGYTF. As DNA, the CDR3 is TGTGCCAGCAGCACACTGACTGGAAGTGACTATGGCTACACCTTC.

This clonotype was seen a few times. V usage is TRBV2 and J usage is TRBJ2-7; D is ambiguous. This CDR3 region has 11 residues. Germline V lookup: CDR1 SNHLY, CDR2 FYNNEI. The V end lost 3 bases, the J end lost 11 bases, and 11 bases lay between the germline ends. In DNA, the CDR3 is TGTGCCAGCAGTGAGGCCATCTATAAGTACTTC. It encodes CASSEAIYKYF.

The chain links TRBV12-3 or TRBV12-4 to TRBJ2-3; D is ambiguous. The CDR3 totals 14 residues. Trimming cost V 6 bases and J 6 bases, with 16 bases left between them. The CDR3 DNA reads TGTGCCAGCAGCCCAGACAAGCCAGCGGATACGCAGTATTTT. As protein: CASSPDKPADTQYF.